This T cell receptor (beta chain) comes out of a study of T cell clones after liver transplantation (dated by TCRdb to about 2019). With respect to the entire study: The samples were obtained from ITN030ST, a randomized trial that attempted immunosuppression withdrawal within 2 years after liver transplantation. After a pre-transplant mixed lymphocyte reaction, TCRbeta sequencing was used to pinpoint donor-reactive T cell clones, which were subsequently tracked in post-transplant blood. Third party-reactive TCRbeta sequences were also identified from pre-transplant MLRs to serve as an antigen-independent comparator for donor-reactive sequences. Three of the eight recipients were HCV-positive; the others were transplanted for non-autoimmune, non-viral indications. Subjects received no induction therapy and standard immunosuppression until randomization at 12-24 months post-transplant. Tolerance was defined as complete withdrawal of immunosuppression for at least one year without a rise in liver enzymes beyond twice the upper limit of normal. Blood samples were collected pre-transplant, pre-randomization before withdrawal, and post-randomization after either full withdrawal or failed withdrawal. A cohort of 8 liver transplant recipients was studied, of whom 3 were classified as tolerant and 5 as non-tolerant. The paper as a whole reports these results and caveats: Without allograft tissue specimens, donor-reactive T cells may have migrated into the graft rather than being deleted. The conclusions were preliminary, being limited by small, heterogeneous patient numbers and by non-standardized post-transplant time points. Donor-reactive sequences declined more than third party-reactive ones, suggesting partial antigen-specific deletion unrelated to withdrawal success. A significant post-transplant decrease in circulating donor-reactive CD4 TCRbeta sequences was observed in 5 of 8 subjects, irrespective of tolerance or HCV status. In a couple of subjects, low numbers of available donor cells limited the measurable donor-reactive repertoire. When repertoire turnover was taken into account, detection of donor-reactive sequences was significantly reduced in 7 of 8 subjects for CD4 and in 8 of 8 subjects for CD8.

CDR1 and CDR2 (GTSNPN, SVGIG) derive from the germline V gene (reference sequence). From the cysteine up to the phenylalanine, the CDR3 has a length of 15 residues. CDR3 DNA is the only sequence kept; it has 45 bases, read in frame from the first base. At the junction V is shortened by 3 bases and J by 8 bases; bases outside the gene matches: 13. High-throughput TCRbeta CDR3 sequencing of frozen genomic DNA was performed by immunoSEQ, with PCR amplification, mapping, bias correction and internal controls included. Per the authors' processing: Only productive rearrangements were retained, with each unique TCRbeta sequence defined by its CDR3 nucleotide sequence together with its V and J gene. A sequence counted as donor-reactive only if the sequence showed at least 5-fold expansion in CFSE-low cells compared with unstimulated pre-transplant cells and had a frequency of at least 0.01%. Minimum frequency thresholds were set for each subject based on the unstimulated sample with the lowest template count, ensuring at least 90% detection power. Jensen-Shannon divergence between the top 1000 TCRbeta sequences after and before transplant was used to measure repertoire turnover. Two-sided Fisher's exact tests were used to test for changes in the detection of donor-reactive sequences. Entries here come from immuneACCESS through TCRdb and include only in-frame sequences with V and J called. Some clones fail to appear in such tables; in the studies checked, an unresolved V gene covers under half of the shortfall, and the cause of the remainder is unknown. The DNA gave D and trimming, while V, J and clone size come from that table. This sample has about 20,000 clones in its table, and more than 65% of those were observed once. The ten largest clones add up to about 32% of the sample.

On this clone itself: The clone's antigen remains unknown. Base-call qualities are not available, and no considerably larger clone is one nucleotide away.

Unstimulated PBMCs, after thawing, were stained for CD3, CD4 and CD8 and then FACS-sorted into CD3+CD4+ and CD3+CD8+ populations. Each of the 8 studied subjects was randomized to immunosuppression withdrawal. The Qiagen DNeasy Blood and Tissue Kit was used for isolation of genomic DNA. The sequence links TRBV30 to TRBJ1-2; TRBD1 agrees with 9 junctional bases. This TCR came from a human patient who received a liver transplant. The graft donor may be the source of some T cells after a transplant. The sample consisted of CD8+ T cells from blood, taken approximately 54 months after liver transplant. The nucleotides read TGTGCCTGGAGGGAGGGAACAGGGGGCAGGAAGGGCTACACCTTC. Its amino acids are CAWREGTGGRKGYTF.